This T cell receptor (beta chain) was identified during a study of human T cells and chemical hapten exposure. Turning to the study itself: Minor volume differences among pooled libraries chiefly drove per-sample TCR yield variation.

It was unfractionated whole blood from which total RNA was extracted. This clonotype was counted a few times. Unmatched junction bases numbered 8, after V lost 7 bases and J lost 1 base. This CDR3 region has 16 residues. The V gene's germline CDR1 is MNHEY and CDR2 SVGEGT. From the 5' RACE reads, TCRdb called clonotypes with MiXCR, one entry per CDR3 protein. The sample consists of approximately 80,000 distinct CDR3 sequences, less than 20% of them appearing once. The TCR comes from a female donor in good health. The rearrangement uses TRBV6-2 or TRBV6-3 and TRBJ2-2, with TRBD2 identical over 8 bases. CDR3 residues: CASTEWLAGNTGELFF. As DNA, the CDR3 is TGTGCCAGCACGGAATGGCTAGCGGGGAACACCGGGGAGCTGTTTTTT.